The sample holds one count of the clone carrying this T cell receptor beta chain. The data derive from a study of blood T cell repertoires in COVID-19. For the study at large: Samples of COVID-19 (acute and convalescent) were obtained from the United States, Italy and Spain. From T cells, B-cell-depleted T cells, or PBMCs came the material, which was cDNA or gDNA.

Original methodology: Reference gene primer amplification yielded estimated nucleated cell counts. Sequenced by immunoSEQ multiplex PCR; TCRdb stores in-frame clones only, minus some. From that table come the V and J calls and clone size; the DNA was used to work out D and trimming. The sample records about 26,000 clones, roughly 80% being singletons. Germline CDR1 and CDR2: SGHNT and YYREEE (reference sequence). Unmatched junction bases numbered 11, after V lost 6 bases and J lost 8 bases. CDR3 length: 15 residues. This sequence joins TRBV5-4 and TRBJ2-3, with TRBD2 identical over 11 bases. This clonotype originated in a man aged 45-60 years with active or convalescent COVID-19. Sequenced material: peripheral blood. CDR3 region: CASNHRGSGRGTQYF. As DNA, the CDR3 is TGTGCCAGCAACCATAGAGGTAGCGGGAGGGGTACGCAGTATTTT.